A selection of T cell receptor beta chains follows, all from one sample in a study of cytomegalovirus exposure and HLA in healthy donors. Assay: immunoSEQ multiplex PCR; the TCRdb copy retains only in-frame clones and omits some. Among 110,000 to 150,000 clones listed, approximately 84% were seen once. What was sequenced was PBMCs. These receptors all stem from a woman aged 55-70 years in good health and CMV-seropositive. Each CDR3 is given with its conserved first and last residue. A D gene is named only where the DNA matches it firmly. The listing skips clone size in some rows; elsewhere it reads once, few, many or a size class.

d_gene	v_gene	abundance	j_gene	CDR3aa	CDR3nt
TRBD2	TRBV9	-	TRBJ2-1	CASSVATSLNEQFF	TGTGCCAGCAGCGTAGCGACTAGCCTCAATGAGCAGTTCTTC
TRBD2	TRBV6-5	once	TRBJ2-7	CASSRGLADYEQYF	TGTGCCAGCAGTAGGGGACTAGCGGACTACGAGCAGTACTTC
TRBD2	TRBV7-2	-	TRBJ2-3	CASSRLAGVSTDTQYF	TGTGCCAGCAGCCGGCTAGCGGGAGTCAGCACAGATACGCAGTATTTT
TRBD2	TRBV7-2	-	TRBJ2-5	CASSFGLAGGGVTQYF	TGTGCCAGCAGCTTTGGACTAGCGGGAGGCGGTGTGACCCAGTACTTC
-	TRBV6-5	-	TRBJ1-6	CASQGNNSPLHF	TGTGCCAGCCAGGGAAATAATTCACCCCTCCACTTT
-	TRBV7-3	few	TRBJ1-1	CASSSSMNTEAFF	TGTGCCAGCAGCTCTAGTATGAACACTGAAGCTTTCTTT
-	TRBV18	once	TRBJ1-4	CASSESRGGIEKLFF	TGTGCCAGCTCTGAAAGCCGAGGAGGCATTGAAAAACTGTTTTTT
-	TRBV2	-	TRBJ2-2	CASSDAGPNTGELFF	TGTGCCAGCAGTGACGCGGGGCCGAACACCGGGGAGCTGTTTTTT
TRBD1	TRBV28	-	TRBJ1-1	CASSLQGAEAFF	TGTGCCAGCAGCTTACAGGGGGCTGAAGCTTTCTTT
-	TRBV28	-	TRBJ2-2	CASRGANTGELFF	TGTGCCAGCAGGGGCGCGAACACCGGGGAGCTGTTTTTT
TRBD2	TRBV18	few	TRBJ2-7	CASSLQGTSGYSYEQYF	TGTGCCAGCTCACTACAGGGGACTAGCGGGTACTCCTACGAGCAGTACTTC
TRBD1	TRBV10-3	-	TRBJ2-7	CAISGQGRVLEQYF	TGTGCCATCAGCGGACAGGGGCGGGTTTTGGAGCAGTACTTC
-	TRBV12-2	-	TRBJ2-3	CASRRLAGRTDTQYF	TGTGCAAGTCGCCGACTAGCGGGACGCACAGATACGCAGTATTTT
TRBD2	TRBV4-2	-	TRBJ2-7	CASSQTTSGRPSEQYF	TGTGCCAGCAGCCAGACGACTAGCGGGAGACCCTCCGAGCAGTACTTC
-	TRBV5-4	-	TRBJ2-7	CASSLGQLKMMYF	TGTGCCAGCAGCTTGGGACAGCTAAAAATGATGTACTTC
TRBD1	TRBV28	-	TRBJ1-2	CASSRQQGPYTF	TGTGCCAGCAGTCGACAACAGGGGCCGTACACCTTC
-	TRBV6-6	-	TRBJ1-2	CASGGGAGGYTF	TGTGCCTCCGGGGGAGGGGCAGGTGGCTACACCTTC
-	TRBV6-1	-	TRBJ1-4	CASSPGGFEKLFF	TGTGCCAGCAGCCCGGGGGGGTTTGAAAAACTGTTTTTT
TRBD1	TRBV27	-	TRBJ2-1	CARGQGSYNEQFF	TGTGCCAGGGGACAGGGTTCCTACAATGAGCAGTTCTTC
TRBD1	TRBV5-4	many	TRBJ1-4	CASTDRDRGLNEKLFF	TGTGCCAGCACAGACCGGGACAGAGGTTTAAATGAAAAACTGTTTTTT
TRBD2	TRBV19	once	TRBJ2-1	CASSMASGSSYNEQFF	TGTGCCAGTAGTATGGCCAGCGGGAGCTCCTACAATGAGCAGTTCTTC
TRBD2	TRBV4-3	few	TRBJ2-1	CASSQEKSSGRYEQFF	TGCGCCAGCAGCCAAGAAAAGTCCAGCGGGAGGTATGAGCAGTTCTTC
TRBD2	TRBV7-2	-	TRBJ2-3	CASSKAGLSTDTQYF	TGTGCCAGCAGCAAAGCGGGACTTAGCACAGATACGCAGTATTTT
-	TRBV28	-	TRBJ1-2	CASSSNWLGYTF	TGTGCCAGCAGTTCCAACTGGTTGGGCTACACCTTC
-	TRBV28	-	TRBJ2-5	CASRIAMPGETQYF	TGTGCCAGCAGGATAGCTATGCCGGGAGAGACCCAGTACTTC
TRBD2	TRBV5-6	-	TRBJ2-7	CASSLDPPKRGAYEQYF	TGTGCCAGCAGCTTGGATCCCCCCAAGCGGGGAGCCTACGAGCAGTACTTC
-	TRBV5-4	-	TRBJ2-7	CASSRGRELFDEQYF	TGTGCCAGCAGCCGGGGGCGGGAGCTATTCGACGAGCAGTACTTC
-	TRBV4-3	few	TRBJ1-4	CASSREGVEKLFF	TGCGCCAGCAGCCGCGAGGGGGTTGAAAAACTGTTTTTT
TRBD2	TRBV4-2	-	TRBJ2-3	CASSQDSASGTDTQYF	TGTGCCAGCAGCCAAGATTCGGCTAGCGGAACAGATACGCAGTATTTT
TRBD1	TRBV19	-	TRBJ1-2	CASSGLGTGGVGGGYTF	TGTGCCAGTAGTGGCCTTGGGACAGGGGGCGTCGGGGGAGGCTACACCTTC
TRBD2	TRBV28	-	TRBJ2-5	CASTGRLAGFQETQYF	TGTGCCAGCACAGGCCGACTAGCGGGGTTCCAAGAGACCCAGTACTTC
TRBD1	TRBV6-6	-	TRBJ1-1	CASTPDRGNTEAFF	TGTGCCAGCACCCCAGACAGGGGTAACACTGAAGCTTTCTTT
-	TRBV5-6	few	TRBJ1-3	CASSLDPGGNTIYF	TGTGCCAGCAGCTTGGATCCGGGGGGAAACACCATATATTTT
TRBD2	TRBV28	-	TRBJ2-6	CASSSFWTSGPDRANVLTF	TGTGCCAGCAGCAGCTTTTGGACTAGCGGGCCAGATAGGGCCAACGTCCTGACTTTC
TRBD2	TRBV28	-	TRBJ2-7	CASGPGTSGRAISYEQYF	TGTGCCAGCGGTCCCGGGACTAGCGGGAGGGCCATCTCCTACGAGCAGTACTTC
-	TRBV5-4	-	TRBJ2-1	CASSPFYSGASYNEQFF	TGTGCCAGCAGCCCCTTTTATAGCGGAGCATCCTACAATGAGCAGTTCTTC
TRBD1	TRBV9	once	TRBJ2-7	CASSAGPGQGNYEQYF	TGTGCCAGCAGCGCGGGACCGGGACAGGGGAACTACGAGCAGTACTTC
-	TRBV4-2	-	TRBJ2-7	CASSQEQGGSSYEQYF	TGTGCCAGCAGCCAGGAACAGGGGGGGAGCTCCTACGAGCAGTACTTC
-	TRBV5-1	-	TRBJ2-5	CASSIGQPQETQYF	TGCGCCAGCAGCATAGGACAGCCACAAGAGACCCAGTACTTC
TRBD1	TRBV9	-	TRBJ1-5	CASSAGQASNQPQHF	TGTGCCAGCAGCGCGGGACAGGCTAGCAATCAGCCCCAGCATTTT
TRBD1	TRBV5-1	-	TRBJ1-1	CASSPTGQLKAFF	TGCGCCAGCAGCCCGACAGGGCAATTGAAAGCTTTCTTT
-	TRBV11-3	-	TRBJ2-2	CASSFEGHPNTGELFF	TGTGCCAGCAGCTTTGAAGGACATCCGAACACCGGGGAGCTGTTTTTT
TRBD1	TRBV19	-	TRBJ2-1	CASSSWTGDEQFF	TGTGCCAGTAGTAGTTGGACAGGGGATGAGCAGTTCTTC
TRBD2	TRBV4-2	once	TRBJ2-7	CASSQEGAGSYEQYF	TGTGCCAGCAGCCAAGAGGGAGCGGGGTCCTACGAGCAGTACTTC
-	TRBV5-1	-	TRBJ2-1	CASSPYGNEQFF	TGCGCCAGCAGCCCCTACGGCAATGAGCAGTTCTTC
-	TRBV10-3	-	TRBJ2-2	CAISGSGGTGELFF	TGTGCCATCAGTGGTAGTGGCGGGACCGGGGAGCTGTTTTTT
TRBD1	TRBV5-1	-	TRBJ2-1	CASSQPGTGYNEQFF	TGCGCCAGCAGCCAACCCGGGACAGGGTACAATGAGCAGTTCTTC
-	TRBV7-5	-	TRBJ2-6	CARSPAGLGASGANVLTF	TGTGCCAGAAGCCCAGCTGGGCTGGGGGCCTCTGGGGCCAACGTCCTGACTTTC
-	TRBV7-2	-	TRBJ2-1	CASSLGGRYNEQFF	TGTGCCAGCAGCTTAGGGGGGCGGTACAATGAGCAGTTCTTC
TRBD1	TRBV6-6	-	TRBJ2-7	CASRALGQGSMYF	TGTGCCAGCAGAGCTCTGGGACAGGGGAGCATGTACTTC
-	TRBV4-3	-	TRBJ1-3	CASSQESGQGSTIYF	TGCGCCAGCAGCCAAGAAAGTGGGCAGGGGAGCACCATATATTTT